This entry is about one T cell receptor beta chain. The antigen is not known. The data were taken from a study of shared clonotypes between healthy human individuals. Overall study results and limits: Rarefaction gave evidence that sorted-subset sequencing remained incomplete despite large depth.

Generated by immunoSEQ multiplex PCR, the TCRdb table keeps only in-frame clones and is missing some. Among 950,000 to 1,100,000 clones listed, 70% to 80% were seen once. V lost 3 bases to trimming and J lost 5 bases, with 17 bases between them. From germline, CDR1 is GTSNPN and CDR2 SVGIG (reference sequence). CDR3 length: 15 amino acids. The TCR comes from a man between 18 and 29 years old in good health. Some clones in this sample may be carry-over from other donors' samples. The V call is TRBV30, the J call TRBJ2-1; D tentatively reads TRBD1 or TRBD2 (6 bases each). The sequenced sample was memory CD4+ T cells from PBMCs. The subset: CD45RA-negative fraction. The CDR3 loop is CAWRAWRGSDNEQFF. CDR3 nucleotides: TGTGCCTGGAGAGCCTGGAGGGGGAGCGACAATGAGCAGTTCTTC. Based on the CDR3 plus reference TRBV30 and TRBJ2-1, the full variable domain is SQTIHQWPATLVQPVGSPLSLECTVEGTSNPNLYWYRQAAGRGLQLLFYSVGIGQISSEVPQNLSASRPQDRQFILSSKKLLLSDSGFYLCAWRAWRGSDNEQFFGPGTRLTVL.